This T cell receptor beta chain was recorded in a study of OX40 agonist ivuxolimab in advanced cancers. Study context: Three patients responded partially, comprising one with hepatocellular carcinoma and two with cutaneous melanoma.

Note on this clone: No antigen is known for it.

Germline-derived CDR1 and CDR2 are SEHNR and FQNEAQ (reference sequence). The CDR3 consists of 15 residues. V lost 5 bases and J lost 3; bases outside the gene matches: 8. Study-wide findings and caveats: CD8+ T cells averaged more expanded clones than CD4+.

Data came from immunoSEQ multiplex PCR; TCRdb stores just in-frame clones and leaves some out. The profile shows 40,000 to 55,000 clones, 80% to 90% of them singletons. The sample in question was CD4+ or CD8+ T cells sorted from blood, obtained in a trial of the OX40 agonist ivuxolimab. The clonotype was recovered from an adult with an advanced solid tumor such as melanoma, head and neck, liver or kidney cancer. The rearrangement links TRBV7-9 to TRBJ2-7, with TRBD1 matching 9 bases. CDR3 in amino acids: CASSPIPGQGYEQYF. CDR3 coding DNA: TGTGCCAGCAGCCCCATCCCGGGACAGGGCTACGAGCAGTACTTC.